This T cell receptor (beta chain) was sequenced for a study of shared T cell receptors in the human thymus. The protocol was immunoSEQ multiplex PCR, while the TCRdb copy is restricted to in-frame clones and leaves out a portion. This table has 700,000 or so clones, 70% to 90% appearing once. From germline, CDR1 is PRHDT and CDR2 FYEKMQ (reference sequence). V lost 4 bases and J lost 3, with 12 bases in between. The CDR3 contains 14 residues. This sample also belongs to another study, concerning human thymus T cells.

This TCR derives from a girl under three years old with a congenital heart defect. The source material was thymocytes. The V call is TRBV13, the J call TRBJ1-1; no clear D. The CDR3 sequence is CASSSETGDTEAFF. The CDR3 DNA reads as TGTGCCAGCAGCTCAGAGACCGGGGACACTGAAGCTTTCTTT.